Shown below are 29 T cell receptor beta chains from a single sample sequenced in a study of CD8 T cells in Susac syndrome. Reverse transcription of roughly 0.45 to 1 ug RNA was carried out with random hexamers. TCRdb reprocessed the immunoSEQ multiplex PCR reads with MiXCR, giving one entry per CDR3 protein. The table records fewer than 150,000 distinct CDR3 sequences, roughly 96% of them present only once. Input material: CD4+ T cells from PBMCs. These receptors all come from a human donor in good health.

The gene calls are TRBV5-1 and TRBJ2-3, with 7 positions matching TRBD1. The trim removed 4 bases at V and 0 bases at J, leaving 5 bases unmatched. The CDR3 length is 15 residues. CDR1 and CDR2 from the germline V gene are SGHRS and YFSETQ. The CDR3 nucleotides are TGCGCCAGCAGCGCCGGGACAGCTAGCACAGATACGCAGTATTTT. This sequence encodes CASSAGTASTDTQYF.

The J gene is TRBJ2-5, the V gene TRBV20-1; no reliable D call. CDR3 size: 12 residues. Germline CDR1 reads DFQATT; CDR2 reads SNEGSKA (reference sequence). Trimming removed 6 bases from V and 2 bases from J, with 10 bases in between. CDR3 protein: CSARTDQETQYF. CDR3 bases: TGCAGTGCCAGGACGGATCAAGAGACCCAGTACTTC.

The CDR3 DNA follows: TGTGCCAGCTCTTTTAGTAGCCCTACAGATACGCAGTATTTT. Residues: CASSFSSPTDTQYF. The J gene is TRBJ2-3, the V gene TRBV18; D gene unclear. V was cut by 6 bases and J by 3 bases, with 13 bases left in between. The CDR3 consists of 14 residues. The germline V gene has CDR1 KGHSH and CDR2 LQKENI.

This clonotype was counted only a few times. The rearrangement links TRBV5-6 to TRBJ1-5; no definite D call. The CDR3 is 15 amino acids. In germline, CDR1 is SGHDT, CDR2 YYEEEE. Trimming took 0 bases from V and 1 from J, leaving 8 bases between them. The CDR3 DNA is TGTGCCAGCAGCTTGGGACTACCCAGCAATCAGCCCCAGCATTTT. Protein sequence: CASSLGLPSNQPQHF.

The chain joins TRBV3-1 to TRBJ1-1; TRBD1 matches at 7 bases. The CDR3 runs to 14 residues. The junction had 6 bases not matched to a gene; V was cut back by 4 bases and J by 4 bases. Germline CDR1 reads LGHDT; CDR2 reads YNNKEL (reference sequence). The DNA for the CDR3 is TGTGCCAGCAGCCTCAGGGGGGGAACCACTGAAGCTTTCTTT. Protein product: CASSLRGGTTEAFF.

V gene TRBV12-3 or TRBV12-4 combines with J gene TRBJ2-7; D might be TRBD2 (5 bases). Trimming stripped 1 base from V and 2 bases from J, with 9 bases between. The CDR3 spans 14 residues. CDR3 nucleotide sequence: TGTGCCAGCAGTTTAGGTGTCGGGGCCTACGAGCAGTACTTC. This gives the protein CASSLGVGAYEQYF.

The CDR3 sequence is CASSLQAYQETQYF. CDR3 DNA sequence: TGCGCCAGCAGCTTGCAGGCATACCAAGAGACCCAGTACTTC. V usage is TRBV5-1 and J usage is TRBJ2-5; D remains unclear. The length of the CDR3 is 14 residues. CDR1 and CDR2 from the germline V gene are SGHRS and YFSETQ. Trimming left V 1 base short and J 0 bases short, with 7 bases between.

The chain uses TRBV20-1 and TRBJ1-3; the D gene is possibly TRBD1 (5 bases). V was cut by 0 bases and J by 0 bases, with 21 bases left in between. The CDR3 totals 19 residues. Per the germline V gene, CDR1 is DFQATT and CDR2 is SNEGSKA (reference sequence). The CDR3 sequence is CSARDLSVSGISSGNTIYF. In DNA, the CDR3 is TGCAGTGCTAGAGACCTCTCGGTGTCAGGGATAAGCTCTGGAAACACCATATATTTT.

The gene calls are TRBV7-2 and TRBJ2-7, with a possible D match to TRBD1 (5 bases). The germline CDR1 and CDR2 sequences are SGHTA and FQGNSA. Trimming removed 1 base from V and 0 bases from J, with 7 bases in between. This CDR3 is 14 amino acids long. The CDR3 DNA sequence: TGTGCCAGCAGCTTAGGACAGAGCTCCTACGAGCAGTACTTC. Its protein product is CASSLGQSSYEQYF.

In DNA form, the CDR3 reads TGCAGTGCTAGTAGGGCTAGCGGGAGGTCTACAGATACGCAGTATTTT. The encoded protein is CSASRASGRSTDTQYF. The chain is built from TRBV20-1 and TRBJ2-3; TRBD2 matches 11 bases. This CDR3 comprises 16 residues. Germline V gene sequence: CDR1 DFQATT, CDR2 SNEGSKA (reference sequence). Trimming at V came to 3 bases and at J to 3 bases, leaving 8 bases not matched to a gene.

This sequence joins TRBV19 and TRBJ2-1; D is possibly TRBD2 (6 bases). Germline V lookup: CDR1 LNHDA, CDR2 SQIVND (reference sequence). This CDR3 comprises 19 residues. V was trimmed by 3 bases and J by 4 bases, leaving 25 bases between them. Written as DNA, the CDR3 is TGTGCCAGTAGTATCTCCGTGCGGGACTTACGACTCCTATACAATGAGCAGTTCTTC. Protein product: CASSISVRDLRLLYNEQFF.

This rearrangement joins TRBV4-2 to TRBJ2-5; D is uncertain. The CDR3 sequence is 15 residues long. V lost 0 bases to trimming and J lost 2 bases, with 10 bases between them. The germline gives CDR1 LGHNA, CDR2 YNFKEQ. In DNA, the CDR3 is TGTGCCAGCAGCCAAGATAATGCAGCACAAGAGACCCAGTACTTC. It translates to CASSQDNAAQETQYF.

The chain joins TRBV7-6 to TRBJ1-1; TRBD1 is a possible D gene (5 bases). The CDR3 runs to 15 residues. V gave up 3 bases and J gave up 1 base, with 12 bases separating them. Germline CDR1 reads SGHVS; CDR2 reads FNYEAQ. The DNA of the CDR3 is TGTGCCAGCAGCTTCAGGGCCCTGGGGAACACTGAAGCTTTCTTT. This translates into CASSFRALGNTEAFF.

The CDR3 DNA sequence: TGCAGCGCCCCTTTGAGGGAACAAGAGACCCAGTACTTC. Protein product: CSAPLREQETQYF. The rearrangement joins TRBV29-1 to TRBJ2-5; D is perhaps TRBD2 (5 bases). Germline V gene data show CDR1 as SQVTM and CDR2 as ANQGSEA. The germline V and J ends were trimmed by 7 bases and 2 bases, with 14 bases remaining between them. The CDR3 contains 13 residues. Full variable domain (missing parts from reference TRBV29-1 and TRBJ2-5): SAVISQKPSRDICQRGTSLTIQCQVDSQVTMMFWYRQQPGQSLTLIATANQGSEATYESGFVIDKFPISRPNLTFSTLTVSNMSPEDSSIYLCSAPLREQETQYFGPGTRLLVL.

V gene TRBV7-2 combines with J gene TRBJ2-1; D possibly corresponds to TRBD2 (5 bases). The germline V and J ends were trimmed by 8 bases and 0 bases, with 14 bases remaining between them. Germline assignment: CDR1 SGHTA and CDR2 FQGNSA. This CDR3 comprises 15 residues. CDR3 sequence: CASSRREISYNEQFF. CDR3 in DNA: TGTGCCAGCTCCCGCCGGGAAATCTCCTACAATGAGCAGTTCTTC.

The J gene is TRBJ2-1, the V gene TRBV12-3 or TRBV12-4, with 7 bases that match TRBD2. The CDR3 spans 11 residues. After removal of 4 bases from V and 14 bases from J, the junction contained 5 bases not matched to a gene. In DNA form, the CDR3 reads TGTGCCAGCAGTTCAAGCGGGGTGAAGTTCTTC. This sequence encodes CASSSSGVKFF.

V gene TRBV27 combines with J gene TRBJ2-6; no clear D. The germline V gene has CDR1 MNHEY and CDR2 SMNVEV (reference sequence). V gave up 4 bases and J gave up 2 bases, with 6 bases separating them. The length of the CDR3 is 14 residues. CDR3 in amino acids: CASSSLTGANVLTF. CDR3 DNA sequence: TGTGCCAGCAGTTCGTTGACTGGGGCCAACGTCCTGACTTTC.

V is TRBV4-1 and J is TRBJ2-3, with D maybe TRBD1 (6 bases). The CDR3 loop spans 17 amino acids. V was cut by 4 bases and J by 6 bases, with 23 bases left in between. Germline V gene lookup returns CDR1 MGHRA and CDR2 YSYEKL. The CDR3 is CASSRSSRGPRTDTQYF. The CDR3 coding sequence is TGCGCCAGCAGCCGAAGCTCCAGGGGTCCTCGAACGGATACGCAGTATTTT.

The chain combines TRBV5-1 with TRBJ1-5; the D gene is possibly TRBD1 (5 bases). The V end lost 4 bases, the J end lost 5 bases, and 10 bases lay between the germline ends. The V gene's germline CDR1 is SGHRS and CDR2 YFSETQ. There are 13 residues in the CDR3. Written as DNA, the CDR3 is TGCGCCAGCAGCCCGGGGGAAGATCAGCCCCAGCATTTT. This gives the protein CASSPGEDQPQHF.

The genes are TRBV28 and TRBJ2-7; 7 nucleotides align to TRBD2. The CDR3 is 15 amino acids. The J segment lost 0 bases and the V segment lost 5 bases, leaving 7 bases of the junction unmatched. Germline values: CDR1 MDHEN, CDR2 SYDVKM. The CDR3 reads CASSRGTGGSYEQYF. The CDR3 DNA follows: TGTGCCAGCAGTCGCGGGACGGGGGGCTCCTACGAGCAGTACTTC. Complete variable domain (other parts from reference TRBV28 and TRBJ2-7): DVKVTQSSRYLVKRTGEKVFLECVQDMDHENMFWYRQDPGLGLRLIYFSYDVKMKEKGDIPEGYSVSREKKERFSLILESASTNQTSMYLCASSRGTGGSYEQYFGPGTRLTVT.

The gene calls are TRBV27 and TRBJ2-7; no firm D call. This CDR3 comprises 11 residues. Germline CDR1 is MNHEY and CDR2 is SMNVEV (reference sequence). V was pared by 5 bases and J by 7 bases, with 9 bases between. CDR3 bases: TGTGCCAGCAGTCATAAATTTGAGCAGTACTTC. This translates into CASSHKFEQYF.

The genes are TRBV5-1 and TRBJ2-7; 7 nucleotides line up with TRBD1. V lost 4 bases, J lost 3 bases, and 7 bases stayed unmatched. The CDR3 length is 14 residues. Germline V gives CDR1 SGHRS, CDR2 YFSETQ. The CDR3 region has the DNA TGCGCCAGCAGCCAGAGACAGGGAGTCTACGAGCAGTACTTC. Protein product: CASSQRQGVYEQYF. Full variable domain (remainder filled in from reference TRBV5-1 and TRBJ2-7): KAGVTQTPRYLIKTRGQQVTLSCSPISGHRSVSWYQQTPGQGLQFLFEYFSETQRNKGNFPGRFSGRQFSNSRSEMNVSTLELGDSALYLCASSQRQGVYEQYFGPGTRLTVT.

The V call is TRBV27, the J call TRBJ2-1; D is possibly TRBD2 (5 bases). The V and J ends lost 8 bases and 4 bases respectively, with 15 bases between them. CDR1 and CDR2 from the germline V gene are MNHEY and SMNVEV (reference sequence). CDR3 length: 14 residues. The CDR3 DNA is TGTGCCAGCGGCATACGGGGTGGATACAATGAGCAGTTCTTC. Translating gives CASGIRGGYNEQFF.

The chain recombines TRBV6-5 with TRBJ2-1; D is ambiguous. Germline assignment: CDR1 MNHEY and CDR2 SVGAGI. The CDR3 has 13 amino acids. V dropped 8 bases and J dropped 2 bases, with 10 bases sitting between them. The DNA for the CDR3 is TGTGCCAGCGGAGCAGATACCTACAATGAGCAGTTCTTC. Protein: CASGADTYNEQFF.

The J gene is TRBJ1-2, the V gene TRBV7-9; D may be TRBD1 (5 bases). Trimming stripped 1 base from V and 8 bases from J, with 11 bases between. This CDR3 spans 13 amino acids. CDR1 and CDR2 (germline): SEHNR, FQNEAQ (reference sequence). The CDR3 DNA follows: TGTGCCAGCAGCTTAGAAGACAGATGGGGCTACACCTTC. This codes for CASSLEDRWGYTF.

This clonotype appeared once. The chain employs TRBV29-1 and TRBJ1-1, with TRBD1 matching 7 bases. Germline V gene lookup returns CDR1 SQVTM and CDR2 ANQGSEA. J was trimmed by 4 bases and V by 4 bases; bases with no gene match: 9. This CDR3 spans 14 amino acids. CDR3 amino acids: CSVATGADSTEAFF. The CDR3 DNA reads TGCAGCGTTGCAACAGGGGCGGATAGCACTGAAGCTTTCTTT.

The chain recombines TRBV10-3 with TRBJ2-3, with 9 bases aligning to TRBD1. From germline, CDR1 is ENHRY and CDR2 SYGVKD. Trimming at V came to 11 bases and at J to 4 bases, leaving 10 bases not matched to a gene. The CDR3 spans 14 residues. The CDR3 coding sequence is TGTGCCGCCTGGACAGGGGATGGGGCAGATACGCAGTATTTT. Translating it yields CAAWTGDGADTQYF.

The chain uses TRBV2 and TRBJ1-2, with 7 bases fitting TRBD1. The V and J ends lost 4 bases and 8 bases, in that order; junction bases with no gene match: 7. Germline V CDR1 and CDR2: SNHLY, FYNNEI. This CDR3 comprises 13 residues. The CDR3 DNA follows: TGTGCCAGCAGTGTTCTACAGGGGTACGGCTACACCTTC. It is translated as CASSVLQGYGYTF.

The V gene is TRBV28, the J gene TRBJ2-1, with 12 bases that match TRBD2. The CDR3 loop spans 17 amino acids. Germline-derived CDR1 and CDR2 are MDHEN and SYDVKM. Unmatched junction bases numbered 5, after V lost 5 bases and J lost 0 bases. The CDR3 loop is CASSPGLAGRSYNEQFF. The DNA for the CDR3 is TGTGCCAGCAGTCCGGGACTAGCGGGCCGCTCCTACAATGAGCAGTTCTTC.